The T cell receptor beta chain under discussion was sequenced for a study of blood T cell repertoires in COVID-19. As for the study in general: T cells, B-cell-depleted T cells, or PBMCs supplied cDNA or gDNA.

Germline V lookup: CDR1 MDHEN, CDR2 SYDVKM. With 5 bases clipped from V and 5 bases from J, the junction kept 10 bases outside the gene matches. CDR3 size: 16 residues. As handled by the study authors: Amplification with reference gene primers provided the estimates of nucleated cell counts. Sequencing used immunoSEQ multiplex PCR; TCRdb keeps in-frame clones, though not all of them. V, J and clone size are those of that table, while D and trimming were read from the DNA. In the table there are about 250,000 clones, around 82% of which are singletons. The J gene is TRBJ2-7, the V gene TRBV28; 12 nucleotides align to TRBD1. Sequencing was carried out using peripheral blood. This clonotype was obtained from a woman over 75 with active or convalescent COVID-19. DNA for the CDR3: TGTGCCAGCAGTCCATATCCGGGACAGGGGGCTGACGAGCAGTACTTC. Encoded protein: CASSPYPGQGADEQYF.